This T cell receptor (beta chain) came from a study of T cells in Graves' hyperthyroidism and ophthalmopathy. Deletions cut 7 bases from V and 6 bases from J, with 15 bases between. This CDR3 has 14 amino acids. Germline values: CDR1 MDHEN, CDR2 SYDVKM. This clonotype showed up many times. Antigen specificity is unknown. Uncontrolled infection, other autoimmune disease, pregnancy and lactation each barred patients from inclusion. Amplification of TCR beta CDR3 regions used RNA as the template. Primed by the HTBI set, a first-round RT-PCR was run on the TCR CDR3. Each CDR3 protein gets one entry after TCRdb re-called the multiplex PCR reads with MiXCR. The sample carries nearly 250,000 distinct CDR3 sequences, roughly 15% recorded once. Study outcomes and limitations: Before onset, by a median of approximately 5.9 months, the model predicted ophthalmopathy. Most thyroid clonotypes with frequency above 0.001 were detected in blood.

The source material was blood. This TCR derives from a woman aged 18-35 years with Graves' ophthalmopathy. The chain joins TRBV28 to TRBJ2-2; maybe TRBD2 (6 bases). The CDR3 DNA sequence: TGTGCCAGCACCTGGGGCGCGGGATCCGGGGAGCTGTTTTTT. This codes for CASTWGAGSGELFF.